The source of this TCR beta chain is a study of shared clonotypes between healthy human individuals (dated by TCRdb to 2019 to 2021). About the investigation overall: Two women and a few men aged 18 to 49 years were included in the cohort. For each donor, three plates each were used for CD4 naive and CD4 memory, two plates were used for CD8 naive, and one plate was used for CD8 memory. To estimate repertoire size and how much clonotypes are shared between individuals, the study performed deep sequencing of blood TCR repertoires from a few healthy adults. To increase sequencing depth and limit assay-specific biases, TCR repertoire library preparation and sequencing were carried out by different laboratories using diverse techniques. Between about 0.85 and 9.5 billion PBMCs per donor were obtained by leukapheresis. Overall study results and their limits: Naive subsets generally had larger estimated clonotype richness than memory subsets. Rarefaction of sorted-subset datasets indicated incomplete sequencing despite the large sequencing depth. Based on pairwise subsampling, the degree of clonotype sharing among donors was expected to be affected by sequencing depth. The genetic and exposure-history diversity represented was limited by the small number of donors. About 5% of naive CD4, roughly 3.5% of naive CD8, 2.3% of memory CD4, and over 0.35% of memory CD8 clonotypes were shared across a few donors. Sampling was restricted to blood, and TCR repertoires in tissues likely differ from the TCR repertoires found in blood. Clonotypes shared by all four sorted-subset donors showed higher generation probabilities than non-shared clonotypes.

CDR1 and CDR2, looked up from the germline V gene, are MNHNS and SASEGT. The germline ends are 10 bases apart after V is trimmed by 3 bases and J by 4 bases. The CDR3 sequence holds 13 residues, the cysteine and phenylalanine included. Of all the DNA, just the CDR3 is kept, 39 bases in frame from base 1. To note about this clone: No cognate antigen has been identified for it. The sample holds no much larger clone one base away, and base qualities are not on file.

Using the deep immunoSEQ assay, TCR CDR3 regions were amplified from genomic DNA by multiplex PCR. For each cell subset, the extracted genomic DNA was distributed evenly across all wells of several immunoSEQ 96-well plates, and each plate served as one replicate. For sorted subsets, each replicate PCR was loaded with about 0.2 ug genomic DNA, equivalent to approximately 27,000 T cell genomes. Purified libraries were measured with a Qubit 3.0 fluorometer, size-checked on a Bioanalyzer 2100, and measured again with the KAPA Library Quantification kit. A separate single-read 150-cycle Illumina NextSeq 550 flow cell was used to sequence each immunoSEQ 96-well plate. As for the authors' bioinformatics: The immunoSEQ output contained only junctional sequences without quality scores, so filtering could not match that applied to full-length reads. Sequences were annotated with PyIR, a Python wrapper for IgBLAST v1.9, and V/J genes and CDR3 were assigned using IMGT germline references. Any read was removed if the V/J assignment was weak (E-value above 1e-6), the CDR3 was missing, or the read contained stop codons, out-of-frame junctions, or ambiguous translated residues. V3J clonotypes were defined as sequences sharing an identical inferred V gene, J gene, and CDR3 amino acid sequence. Percentage overlap between repertoires was computed as shared unique clonotypes divided by the size of the smaller repertoire. RTK rarefaction, the Chao1 estimator, and Recon v2.1 estimates of unobserved clonotypes were used to assess repertoire richness. OLGA was used to compute generation probabilities for all TCRbeta clonotypes that the gDNA method yielded from four donors. This immuneACCESS table, as held by TCRdb, lists in-frame sequences with V and J called but not all clones. Of the missing ones, under half trace to an unresolved V gene in checked studies; the others have no known cause. V, J and clone size are taken as reported in that table, and D and trimming were inferred from the DNA itself. In all, the sample holds about 2,500,000 clones, and approximately 92% of those were seen once. The top ten clones comprise more than 0.12% of the sample.

Healthy HIV-negative adults with no recently reported acute infections or vaccinations were included as donors. Only Caucasian adults living in Nashville, Tennessee, USA were represented among the donors. CD4+ T cells were enriched by magnetic negative selection; naive cells were then positively selected on CD45RA, and the negative fraction formed the memory subset. Blood was obtained by leukapheresis, after which PBMCs were separated by Ficoll-Histopaque density gradient centrifugation and cryopreserved in liquid nitrogen vapor phase. Analytical flow cytometry was used to check the purity and quantity of each magnetically sorted T cell population. Each sorted fraction had its genomic DNA isolated and then quantified by UV absorbance on a Nanodrop 2000c.

This sequence was found in a man between 18 and 29 years old in good health. The chain links TRBV6-1 with TRBJ2-7; the D gene assignment is ambiguous. Specimen: naive CD4+ T cells sorted from blood. The cell subset or site label, as the study defines it: CD45RA+ positively selected. The CDR3 protein is CASSERSQYEQYF. The DNA reads TGTGCCAGCAGTGAGAGGAGTCAATACGAGCAGTACTTC.